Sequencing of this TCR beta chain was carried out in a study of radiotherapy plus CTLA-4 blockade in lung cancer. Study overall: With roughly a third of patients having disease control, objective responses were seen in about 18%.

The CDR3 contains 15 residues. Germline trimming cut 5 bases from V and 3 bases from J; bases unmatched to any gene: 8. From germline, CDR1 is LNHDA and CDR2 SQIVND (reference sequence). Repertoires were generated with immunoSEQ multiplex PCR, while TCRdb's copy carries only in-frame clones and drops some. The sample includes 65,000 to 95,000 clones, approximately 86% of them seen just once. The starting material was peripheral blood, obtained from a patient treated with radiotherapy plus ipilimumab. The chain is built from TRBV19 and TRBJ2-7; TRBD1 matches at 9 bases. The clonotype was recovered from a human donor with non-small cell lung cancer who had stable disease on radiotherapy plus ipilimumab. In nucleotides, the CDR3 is TGTGCCAGTAGTCTGGCCGGGACAGGGATCTACGAGCAGTACTTC. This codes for CASSLAGTGIYEQYF. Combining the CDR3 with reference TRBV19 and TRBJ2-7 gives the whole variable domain DGGITQSPKYLFRKEGQNVTLSCEQNLNHDAMYWYRQDPGQGLRLIYYSQIVNDFQKGDIAEGYSVSREKKESFPLTVTSAQKNPTAFYLCASSLAGTGIYEQYFGPGTRLTVT.